This T cell receptor beta chain is drawn from a study of Tregs in tolerant kidney transplant recipients (dated 2019 in TCRdb). Looking at the study overall: The study applied TCRbeta sequencing to find donor-specific regulatory T cells before combined kidney and bone marrow transplantation and then followed those same cells after transplant. TCRbeta repertoire sequencing was used in 3 healthy controls to compare several ways of expanding Tregs specific for an allogeneic donor.

For TCRbeta CDR3 sequencing, genomic DNA from the sorted cells was extracted using the QIAGEN DNeasy Blood and Tissue Kit. Through immunoSEQ, high-throughput TCRbeta CDR3 sequencing was done commercially, including PCR amplification with internal controls and bias correction. In the source study's methods: Unique productive TCRbeta sequences were defined by CDR3 nucleotide sequence where primers matched, otherwise by CDR3 amino acid sequence with Vbeta and Jbeta genes. As a correction for sorting error, sequences shared between sorted populations at a frequency ratio of 2:1 or less were discarded, and the remaining shared sequences were assigned to the higher population. Sequences were defined as donor-reactive when expanded at least 5-fold in CFSE-low cells versus unstimulated cells and present at a frequency of at least 0.01% in CFSE-low cells. Jensen-Shannon divergence, calculated on the top 100 TCRbeta sequences ranked by frequency, was used to quantify repertoire divergence. For any sample with multiple sequencing runs, sorting error was corrected in each run separately before the runs were pooled. TCRdb mirrors the immuneACCESS table, restricted to in-frame sequences. Some clones are absent from its copies; in checked studies, under half trace to an unresolved V gene, and the reason for the others is unknown. V, J and clone size reflect that table, while D and trimming were determined from the DNA. The sample has about 120,000 clones on record, around 91% of them singletons. Around 0.6% of the sample comes from the top ten.

What the work shows at the level of the full study, not this receptor alone: Because only a small number of patients were included, the study had limitations, and the results will need to be validated in larger populations as well as under other immunosuppression protocols. The most biologically relevant and donor-specific TCRbeta repertoire appeared to be identified by expanding Tregs with activated donor B cells. Biological reproducibility was not directly assessed, although technical replication error appeared to be minimal.

Trimming costs V 2 bases and J 4 bases, and their ends lie 7 bases apart. From the cysteine through the phenylalanine, the CDR3 covers 13 amino acids. The CDR3 DNA has 39 bases and is translated from base 1. CDR1 and CDR2 are drawn from the germline V gene: SGHRS, YFSETQ. Regarding this clone: There is no known antigen for this receptor. Base-call qualities are not available, and no considerably larger clone is one nucleotide away.

Unstimulated Tregs (CD4+CD25+CD127-), CD4+ non-Tregs (CD4+CD25-), CD4 and CD8 cells were FACS-sorted from thawed PBMCs. Healthy control blood was obtained either as purchased buffy coats or from healthy volunteers. Healthy control blood was processed to PBMCs with a Ficoll density gradient and then cryopreserved, whereas patient PBMCs were collected both before and after transplant. The receptor was isolated from a human donor in good health. Sequencing was performed on CD4+ T cells from blood. The chain is assembled from TRBV5-1 and TRBJ1-5; there is no confident call for the D gene. For the CDR3, the sequence is CASSFGRNQPQHF. The DNA sequence follows: TGCGCCAGCAGCTTCGGCAGGAATCAGCCCCAGCATTTT.